This T cell receptor (beta chain) was sequenced during a study of CD8 T cells in Susac syndrome. RNA totalling about 0.45 to 1 ug underwent reverse transcription with random hexamers. TCR beta CDR3 was amplified by immunoSEQ covering 54 Vbeta and 13 Jbeta. TCRdb reprocessed the immunoSEQ multiplex PCR reads with MiXCR, giving one entry per CDR3 protein. The table lists 180,000 or so distinct CDR3 sequences, 90% to 95% of them singletons. The count of this clonotype is one. The CDR3 covers 12 residues. Germline V gene lookup returns CDR1 DFQATT and CDR2 SNEGSKA (reference sequence). J gave up 4 bases and V 5 bases, and 3 bases lay outside the gene matches.

This chain joins TRBV20-1 and TRBJ1-2; 8 bases line up with TRBD1. The sample comprised CD4+ T cells from PBMCs. This receptor was taken from a human donor in good health. The CDR3 bases are TGCAGTGCTTACGACAGGGGCTATGGCTACACCTTC. This translates into CSAYDRGYGYTF.